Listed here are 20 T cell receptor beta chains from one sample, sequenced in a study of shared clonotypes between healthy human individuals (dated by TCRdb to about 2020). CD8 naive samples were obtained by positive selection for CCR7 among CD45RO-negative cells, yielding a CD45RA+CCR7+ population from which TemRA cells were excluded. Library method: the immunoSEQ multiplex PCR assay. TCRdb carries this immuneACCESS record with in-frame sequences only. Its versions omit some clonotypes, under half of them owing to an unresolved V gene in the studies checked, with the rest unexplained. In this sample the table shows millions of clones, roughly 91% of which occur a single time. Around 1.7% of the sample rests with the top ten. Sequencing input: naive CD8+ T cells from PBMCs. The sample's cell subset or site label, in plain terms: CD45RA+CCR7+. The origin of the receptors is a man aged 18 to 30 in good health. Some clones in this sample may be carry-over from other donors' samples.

CDR3 sequence: CASSLTGGGDEQYF. CDR3 sequence (DNA): TGTGCCAGCAGCCTGACCGGGGGCGGGGACGAGCAGTACTTC. This chain joins TRBV7-8 and TRBJ2-7; D possibly matches TRBD1 or TRBD2 (6 bases each). CDR1 SGHVS and CDR2 FQNEAQ come from the germline V gene. V lost 5 bases, J lost 5 bases, and 16 bases lay in between. The CDR3 consists of 14 residues.

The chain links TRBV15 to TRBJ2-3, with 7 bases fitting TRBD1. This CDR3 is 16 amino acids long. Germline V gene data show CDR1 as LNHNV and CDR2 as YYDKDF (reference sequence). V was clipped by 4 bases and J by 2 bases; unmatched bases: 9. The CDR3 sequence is CATSTGRGLLTDTQYF. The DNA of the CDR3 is TGTGCCACCAGCACAGGAAGGGGGCTCCTCACAGATACGCAGTATTTT.

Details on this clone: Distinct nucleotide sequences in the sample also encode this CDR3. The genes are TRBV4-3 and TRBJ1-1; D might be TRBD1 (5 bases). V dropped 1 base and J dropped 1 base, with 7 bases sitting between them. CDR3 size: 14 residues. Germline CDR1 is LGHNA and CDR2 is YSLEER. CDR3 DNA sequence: TGCGCCAGCAGCCAAGGACAGAGGAACACTGAAGCTTTCTTT. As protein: CASSQGQRNTEAFF.

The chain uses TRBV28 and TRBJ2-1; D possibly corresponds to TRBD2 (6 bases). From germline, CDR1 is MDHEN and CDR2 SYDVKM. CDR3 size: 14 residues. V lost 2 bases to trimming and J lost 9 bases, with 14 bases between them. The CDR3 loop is CASSLTRDGSEQFF. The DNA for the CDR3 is TGTGCCAGCAGTTTAACGCGGGACGGGAGTGAGCAGTTCTTC.

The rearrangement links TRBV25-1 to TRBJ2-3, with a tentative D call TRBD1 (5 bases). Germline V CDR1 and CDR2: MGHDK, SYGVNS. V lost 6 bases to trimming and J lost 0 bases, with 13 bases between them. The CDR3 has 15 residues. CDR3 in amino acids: CASSFGPGSTDTQYF. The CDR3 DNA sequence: TGTGCCAGCAGCTTTGGGCCAGGGAGCACAGATACGCAGTATTTT.

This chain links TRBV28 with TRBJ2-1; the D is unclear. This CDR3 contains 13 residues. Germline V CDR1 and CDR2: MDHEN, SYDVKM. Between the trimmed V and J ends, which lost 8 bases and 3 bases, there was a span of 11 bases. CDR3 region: CASAYENYNEQFF. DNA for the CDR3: TGTGCCAGCGCATACGAAAACTACAATGAGCAGTTCTTC.

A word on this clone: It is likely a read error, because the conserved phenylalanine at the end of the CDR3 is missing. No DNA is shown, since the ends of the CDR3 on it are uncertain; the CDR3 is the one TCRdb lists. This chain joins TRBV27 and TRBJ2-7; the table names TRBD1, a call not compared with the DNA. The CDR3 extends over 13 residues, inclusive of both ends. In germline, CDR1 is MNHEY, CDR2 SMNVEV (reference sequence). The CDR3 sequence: CASRRWAGDPYEL.

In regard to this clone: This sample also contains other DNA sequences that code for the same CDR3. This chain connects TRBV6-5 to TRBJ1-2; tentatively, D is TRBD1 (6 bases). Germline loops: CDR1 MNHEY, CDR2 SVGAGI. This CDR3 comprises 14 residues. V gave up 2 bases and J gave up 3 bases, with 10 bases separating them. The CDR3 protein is CASSYQGGYYGYTF. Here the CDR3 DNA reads TGTGCCAGCAGTTACCAAGGGGGGTACTATGGCTACACCTTC.

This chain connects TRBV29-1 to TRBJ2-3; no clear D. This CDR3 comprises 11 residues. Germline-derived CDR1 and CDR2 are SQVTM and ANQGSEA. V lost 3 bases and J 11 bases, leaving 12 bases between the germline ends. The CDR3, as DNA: TGCAGCGTTGACGGAGTCCAGAGGCAGTATTTT. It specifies CSVDGVQRQYF.

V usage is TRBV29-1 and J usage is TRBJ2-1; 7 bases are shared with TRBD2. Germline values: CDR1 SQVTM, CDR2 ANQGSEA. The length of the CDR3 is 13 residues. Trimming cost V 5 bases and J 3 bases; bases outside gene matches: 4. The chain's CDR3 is CSVREAGYNEQFF. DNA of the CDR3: TGCAGCGTTCGGGAGGCGGGCTACAATGAGCAGTTCTTC.

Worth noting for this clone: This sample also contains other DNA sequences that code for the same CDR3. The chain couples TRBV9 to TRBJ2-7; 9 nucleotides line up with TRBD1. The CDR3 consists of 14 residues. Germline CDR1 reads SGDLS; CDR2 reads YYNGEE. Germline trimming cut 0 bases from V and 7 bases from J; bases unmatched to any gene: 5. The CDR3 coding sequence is TGTGCCAGCAGCGTAGGGGGACAGGGAGGGGAGCAGTACTTC. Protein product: CASSVGGQGGEQYF.

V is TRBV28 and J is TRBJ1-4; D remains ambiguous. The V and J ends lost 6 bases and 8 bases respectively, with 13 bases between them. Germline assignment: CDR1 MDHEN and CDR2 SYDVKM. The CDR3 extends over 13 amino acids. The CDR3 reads CASRRTAWEKLFF. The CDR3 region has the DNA TGTGCCAGCAGGCGAACAGCTTGGGAAAAACTGTTTTTT.

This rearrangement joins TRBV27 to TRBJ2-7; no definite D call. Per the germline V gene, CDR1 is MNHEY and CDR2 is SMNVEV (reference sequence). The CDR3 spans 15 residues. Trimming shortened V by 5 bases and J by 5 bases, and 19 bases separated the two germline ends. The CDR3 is CASSPSDGLVHEQYF. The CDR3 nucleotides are TGTGCCAGCAGTCCTTCCGACGGCTTAGTCCACGAGCAGTACTTC.

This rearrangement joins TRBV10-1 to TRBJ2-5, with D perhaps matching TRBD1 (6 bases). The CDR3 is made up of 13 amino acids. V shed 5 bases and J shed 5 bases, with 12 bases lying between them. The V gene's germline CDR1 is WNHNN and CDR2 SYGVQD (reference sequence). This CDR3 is CASSTGLGETQYF. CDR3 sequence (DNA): TGCGCCAGCAGTACAGGGTTAGGGGAGACCCAGTACTTC.

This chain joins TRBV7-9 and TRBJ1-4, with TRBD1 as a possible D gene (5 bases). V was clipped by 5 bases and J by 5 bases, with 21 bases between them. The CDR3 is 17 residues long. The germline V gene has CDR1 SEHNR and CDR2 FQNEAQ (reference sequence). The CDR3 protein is CASSPALVGGGNEKLFF. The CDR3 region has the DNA TGTGCCAGCAGCCCCGCCCTGGTGGGGGGAGGGAATGAAAAACTGTTTTTT.

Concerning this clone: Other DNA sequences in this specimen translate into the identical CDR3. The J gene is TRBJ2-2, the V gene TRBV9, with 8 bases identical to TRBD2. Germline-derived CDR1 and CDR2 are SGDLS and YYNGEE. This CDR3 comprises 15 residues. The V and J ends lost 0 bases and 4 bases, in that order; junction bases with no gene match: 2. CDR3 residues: CASSVAGGSTGELFF. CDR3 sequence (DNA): TGTGCCAGCAGCGTAGCGGGGGGGAGCACCGGGGAGCTGTTTTTT.

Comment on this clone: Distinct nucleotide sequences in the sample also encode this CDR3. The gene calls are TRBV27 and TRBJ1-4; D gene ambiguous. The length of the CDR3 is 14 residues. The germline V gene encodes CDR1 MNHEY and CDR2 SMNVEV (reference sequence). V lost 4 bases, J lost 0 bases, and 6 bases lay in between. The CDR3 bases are TGTGCCAGCAGTTCGCTTGCAACTAATGAAAAACTGTTTTTT. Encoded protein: CASSSLATNEKLFF. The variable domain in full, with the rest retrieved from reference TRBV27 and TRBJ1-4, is EAQVTQNPRYLITVTGKKLTVTCSQNMNHEYMSWYRQDPGLGLRQIYYSMNVEVTDKGDVPEGYKVSRKEKRNFPLILESPSPNQTSLYFCASSSLATNEKLFFGSGTQLSVL.

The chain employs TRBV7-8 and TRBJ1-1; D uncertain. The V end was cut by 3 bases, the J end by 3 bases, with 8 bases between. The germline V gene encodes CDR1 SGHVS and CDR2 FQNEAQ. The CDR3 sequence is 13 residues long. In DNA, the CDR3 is TGTGCCAGCAGCTTTTCTGGGGACACTGAAGCTTTCTTT. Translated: CASSFSGDTEAFF.

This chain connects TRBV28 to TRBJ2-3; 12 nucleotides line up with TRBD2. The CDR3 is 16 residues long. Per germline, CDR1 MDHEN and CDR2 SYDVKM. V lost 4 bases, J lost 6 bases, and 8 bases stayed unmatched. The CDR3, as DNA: TGTGCCAGCAGTTCAGACGGGACTAGCGGGCAGGATACGCAGTATTTT. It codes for CASSSDGTSGQDTQYF. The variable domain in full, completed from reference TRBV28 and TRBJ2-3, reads DVKVTQSSRYLVKRTGEKVFLECVQDMDHENMFWYRQDPGLGLRLIYFSYDVKMKEKGDIPEGYSVSREKKERFSLILESASTNQTSMYLCASSSDGTSGQDTQYFGPGTRLTVL.

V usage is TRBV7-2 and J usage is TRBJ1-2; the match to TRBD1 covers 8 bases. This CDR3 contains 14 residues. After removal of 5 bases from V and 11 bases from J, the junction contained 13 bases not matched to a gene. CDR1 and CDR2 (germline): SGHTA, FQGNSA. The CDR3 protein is CASSPRGTGEGYTF. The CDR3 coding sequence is TGTGCCAGCAGCCCTCGGGGGACAGGCGAGGGATACACCTTC.